This T cell receptor (beta chain) was profiled in a study of molecular identifiers for immune sequencing clone quantification. The CDR3 is made up of 17 amino acids. V shed 3 bases and J 6 bases; nucleotides not matched to a gene: 15. In germline, CDR1 is LNHDA, CDR2 SQIVND (reference sequence). Previously described methods with listed TCR primers produced the bulk TCR libraries. Each CDR3 protein is one row after TCRdb ran MiXCR on the PCR reads. The sample has about 640,000 distinct CDR3 sequences, about 20% seen once; the top ten hold about 0.9%. Sorted inputs of about 19,000 to 1,100,000 cells, with 10%, 30% or 50% RNA, yielded naive CD8 libraries. Naive CD8 T cells were sorted, and the gate applied was CD8+CD4-CCR7+CD45RA+. The sample holds many counts of this clonotype. Its antigen is not identified. Notes on the study in general: Investigators reportedly could detect spiked Jurkat TCR RNA from one cell among about a million naive cells.

The chain is built from TRBV19 and TRBJ1-2; the match to TRBD1 covers 8 bases. Sequenced sample: naive CD8+ T cells from blood, with Jurkat cell RNA spiked in. Subset in this sample: FACS-sorted CD8+CD4-CCR7+CD45RA+ naive T cells. The receptor comes from a human donor in good health. Some libraries in this study had Jurkat cell RNA spiked in. The CDR3 reads CASSILVRSGGVDGYTF. The CDR3 coding sequence is TGTGCCAGTAGTATCTTGGTTAGGTCAGGGGGCGTCGATGGCTACACCTTC.